This is a list of T cell receptor beta chains from one sample in a study of T cell changes during pregnancy in multiple sclerosis. The data were produced by immunoSEQ multiplex PCR, yet TCRdb's version contains in-frame clones alone and is incomplete. Here the sample spans around 24,000 clones, roughly 86% being singletons. The sequences come from CD8+ T cells from peripheral blood mononuclear cells, collected in the first trimester of pregnancy. Every receptor here comes from a female donor in good health, enrolled as a control in a pregnancy study. Each CDR3 is given with its conserved first and last residue. Fields, in order: J gene, V gene, D gene, clone size, CDR3 DNA, CDR3 protein. The D gene is left open where the match is weak. Some rows mark clone size as missing; the rest say once, few, many or name a class of expanded clone.

J gene: TRBJ1-6; V gene: TRBV6-1; D gene: TRBD1; clone size: -; CDR3 DNA: TGTGCCAGCAGTGAACAGGGGGAAAATTCACCCCTCCACTTT; CDR3 protein: CASSEQGENSPLHF
J gene: TRBJ2-7; V gene: TRBV9; D gene: TRBD1; clone size: once; CDR3 DNA: TGTGCCAGCAGCGTAGGGACAGGTACCTACGAGCAGTACTTC; CDR3 protein: CASSVGTGTYEQYF
J gene: TRBJ2-1; V gene: TRBV29-1; D gene: -; clone size: -; CDR3 DNA: TGCAGCGTTGAAGGGACAGAAGGGGTTGATGAGCAGTTCTTC; CDR3 protein: CSVEGTEGVDEQFF
J gene: TRBJ1-2; V gene: TRBV28; D gene: TRBD1; clone size: -; CDR3 DNA: TGTGCCGGCGGGACAGTCTATGGCTACACCTTC; CDR3 protein: CAGGTVYGYTF
J gene: TRBJ2-7; V gene: TRBV27; D gene: -; clone size: -; CDR3 DNA: TGTGCCAGCAGTTTAAGGGGGGGGAGTTCCTACGAGCAGTACTTC; CDR3 protein: CASSLRGGSSYEQYF
J gene: TRBJ2-6; V gene: TRBV4-2; D gene: -; clone size: -; CDR3 DNA: TGTGCCAGCAGCCCCAGTTTATCTTCTGGGGCCAACGTCCTGACTTTC; CDR3 protein: CASSPSLSSGANVLTF
J gene: TRBJ2-5; V gene: TRBV2; D gene: -; clone size: once; CDR3 DNA: TGTGCCAGCAGTGTACGGCTCTCCGGGGGAGAAACCCAGTACTTC; CDR3 protein: CASSVRLSGGETQYF
J gene: TRBJ1-2; V gene: TRBV6-5; D gene: TRBD1; clone size: -; CDR3 DNA: TGTGCCAGCAGTTACGGACAGGCTAATGGCTACACCTTC; CDR3 protein: CASSYGQANGYTF
J gene: TRBJ2-2; V gene: TRBV7-9; D gene: TRBD1; clone size: once; CDR3 DNA: TGTGCCAGCAGCGCGATGACAGGGGGCGCGAGGACCGGGGAGCTGTTTTTT; CDR3 protein: CASSAMTGGARTGELFF
J gene: TRBJ2-1; V gene: TRBV6-1; D gene: -; clone size: few; CDR3 DNA: TGTGCCAGCAGTGAAGTGGCCGGGGACTACAATGAGCAGTTCTTC; CDR3 protein: CASSEVAGDYNEQFF
J gene: TRBJ2-7; V gene: TRBV11-2; D gene: TRBD2; clone size: once; CDR3 DNA: TGTGCCAGCAGACTAGCGGGAGACTACGAGCAGTACTTC; CDR3 protein: CASRLAGDYEQYF
J gene: TRBJ2-7; V gene: TRBV6-4; D gene: -; clone size: -; CDR3 DNA: TGTGCCAGCAGTGACTCGAGGTCTGGCGAGCAGTACTTC; CDR3 protein: CASSDSRSGEQYF
J gene: TRBJ1-2; V gene: TRBV7-4; D gene: -; clone size: once; CDR3 DNA: TGTGCCAGCAGCTTTCCGGAGAAGTATGGCTACACCTTC; CDR3 protein: CASSFPEKYGYTF
J gene: TRBJ1-4; V gene: TRBV28; D gene: -; clone size: -; CDR3 DNA: TGTGCCAGCAGTTCCAGGGGCATCGGTAATGAAAAACTGTTTTTT; CDR3 protein: CASSSRGIGNEKLFF
J gene: TRBJ2-1; V gene: TRBV4-2; D gene: TRBD2; clone size: -; CDR3 DNA: TGTGCCAGCAGCCAAGATCTCCCGCTAGCGGGCCCGAATGAGCAGTTCTTC; CDR3 protein: CASSQDLPLAGPNEQFF
J gene: TRBJ2-5; V gene: TRBV7-2; D gene: -; clone size: -; CDR3 DNA: TGTGCCAGCAGCTTAGGAGGACATAAAGAGACCCAGTACTTC; CDR3 protein: CASSLGGHKETQYF
J gene: TRBJ1-1; V gene: TRBV6-4; D gene: -; clone size: -; CDR3 DNA: TGTGCCAGCAGCCCCTCGACAGATTCCACTGAAGCTTTCTTT; CDR3 protein: CASSPSTDSTEAFF
J gene: TRBJ2-3; V gene: TRBV11-2; D gene: -; clone size: -; CDR3 DNA: TGTGCCAGCAGCTTAGACAGAACAGATACGCAGTATTTT; CDR3 protein: CASSLDRTDTQYF
J gene: TRBJ1-5; V gene: TRBV19; D gene: -; clone size: -; CDR3 DNA: TGTGCCAGTAGTATTACTGAGTATCAGCCCCAGCATTTT; CDR3 protein: CASSITEYQPQHF
J gene: TRBJ2-7; V gene: TRBV4-2; D gene: TRBD2; clone size: -; CDR3 DNA: TGTGCCAGCAGCCACTTAGCGGGGGGGCTGTACAAGCAGTACTTC; CDR3 protein: CASSHLAGGLYKQYF
J gene: TRBJ1-2; V gene: TRBV5-8; D gene: -; clone size: -; CDR3 DNA: TGTGCCAGCAGCACCGGAGGCGGAACCGCCGTCTACTATGGCTACACCTTC; CDR3 protein: CASSTGGGTAVYYGYTF
J gene: TRBJ2-3; V gene: TRBV6-4; D gene: TRBD2; clone size: few; CDR3 DNA: TGTGCCAGCAGCCCGGGACTAGCCACAGATACGCAGTATTTT; CDR3 protein: CASSPGLATDTQYF
J gene: TRBJ1-5; V gene: TRBV19; D gene: TRBD1; clone size: -; CDR3 DNA: TGTGCCAGTACGGACAGGGGGCATCAGCCCCAGCATTTT; CDR3 protein: CASTDRGHQPQHF
J gene: TRBJ1-6; V gene: TRBV21-1; D gene: -; clone size: -; CDR3 DNA: TGTGCCAGCCCCAAGGGGGAGGGAGTTATGAATTCACCCCTCCACTTT; CDR3 protein: CASPKGEGVMNSPLHF
J gene: TRBJ1-5; V gene: TRBV19; D gene: -; clone size: once; CDR3 DNA: TGTGCCAGTAGTTTCAGAGGGCGGCCTCTATCTGATAGCAATCAGCCCCAGCATTTT; CDR3 protein: CASSFRGRPLSDSNQPQHF
J gene: TRBJ1-2; V gene: TRBV28; D gene: TRBD1; clone size: -; CDR3 DNA: TGTGCCAGCAGTACCGGCAGGGGGAGCTATGGCTACACCTTC; CDR3 protein: CASSTGRGSYGYTF
J gene: TRBJ2-5; V gene: TRBV27; D gene: -; clone size: -; CDR3 DNA: TGTGCCAGCAGTTTCGCGACTTGGGAGACCCAGTACTTC; CDR3 protein: CASSFATWETQYF